The sequence of this T cell receptor beta chain was determined in a study of blood T cell repertoires in COVID-19. The CDR3 runs 15 residues. Per the germline V gene, CDR1 is KGHSH and CDR2 is LQKENI. The V and J ends lost 2 bases and 2 bases, in that order; junction bases with no gene match: 3. Sequencing was performed with immunoSEQ multiplex PCR; in TCRdb, only in-frame clones are kept and a portion is missing. The table lists about 240,000 clones, around four fifths of them singletons, with around 12% in the top ten. This TCR came from a woman aged 55-69 years with active or convalescent COVID-19. The sample taken for sequencing was peripheral blood. The chain carries TRBV18 and TRBJ2-3; the match to TRBD1 covers 8 bases. CDR3 DNA sequence: TGTGCCAGCTCACCAGCGGGACAGGTCACAGATACGCAGTATTTT. Its translation is CASSPAGQVTDTQYF.